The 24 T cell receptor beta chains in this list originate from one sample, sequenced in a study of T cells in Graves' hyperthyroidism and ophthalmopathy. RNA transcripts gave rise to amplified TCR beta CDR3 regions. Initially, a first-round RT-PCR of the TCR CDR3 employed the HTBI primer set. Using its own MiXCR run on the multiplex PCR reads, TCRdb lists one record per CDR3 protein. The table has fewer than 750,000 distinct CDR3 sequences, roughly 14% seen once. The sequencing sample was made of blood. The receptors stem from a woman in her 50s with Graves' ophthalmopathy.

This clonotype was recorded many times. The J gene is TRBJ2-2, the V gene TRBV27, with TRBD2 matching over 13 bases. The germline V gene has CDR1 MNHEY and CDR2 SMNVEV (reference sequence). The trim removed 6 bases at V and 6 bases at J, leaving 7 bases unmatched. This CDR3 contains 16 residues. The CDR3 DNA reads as TGTGCCAGCAGCAAAGGACTAGCGGGAGTGGCCGGGGAGCTGTTTTTT. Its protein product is CASSKGLAGVAGELFF.

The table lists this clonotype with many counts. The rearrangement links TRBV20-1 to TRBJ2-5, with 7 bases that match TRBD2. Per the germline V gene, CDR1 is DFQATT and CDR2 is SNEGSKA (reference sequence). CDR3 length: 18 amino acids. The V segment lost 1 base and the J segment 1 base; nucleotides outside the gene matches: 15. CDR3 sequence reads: CSARVTVGGPFGQETQYF. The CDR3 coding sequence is TGCAGTGCTAGAGTTACGGTGGGAGGGCCGTTTGGCCAAGAGACCCAGTACTTC.

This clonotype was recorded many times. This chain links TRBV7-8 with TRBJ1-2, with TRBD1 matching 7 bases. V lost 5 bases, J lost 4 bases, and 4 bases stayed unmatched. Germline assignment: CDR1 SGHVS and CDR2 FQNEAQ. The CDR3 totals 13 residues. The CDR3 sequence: CASSKDRSYGYTF. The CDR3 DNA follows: TGTGCCAGCAGCAAGGACAGGAGCTATGGCTACACCTTC.

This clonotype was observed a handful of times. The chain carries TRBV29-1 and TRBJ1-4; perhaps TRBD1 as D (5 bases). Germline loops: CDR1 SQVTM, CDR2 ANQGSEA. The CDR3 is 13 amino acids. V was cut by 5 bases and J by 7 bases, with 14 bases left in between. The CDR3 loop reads CSVSTVLAEKLFF. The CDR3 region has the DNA TGCAGCGTTTCGACAGTCTTGGCTGAAAAACTGTTTTTT.

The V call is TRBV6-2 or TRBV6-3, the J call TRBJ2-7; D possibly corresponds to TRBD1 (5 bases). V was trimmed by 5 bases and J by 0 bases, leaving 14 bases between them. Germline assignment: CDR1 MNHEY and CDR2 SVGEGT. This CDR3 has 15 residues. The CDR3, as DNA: TGTGCCAGCAGTGGGGCGAGGACATACTCCTACGAGCAGTACTTC. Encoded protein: CASSGARTYSYEQYF.

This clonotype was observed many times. As DNA, the CDR3 is TGTGCCAGCAGTTTGGGCAGGTTTTTTGGCGAGCAGTACTTC. Protein sequence: CASSLGRFFGEQYF. This chain connects TRBV28 to TRBJ2-7; D call uncertain. CDR1 and CDR2 (germline): MDHEN, SYDVKM. Trimming removed 3 bases from V and 6 bases from J, with 15 bases in between. The CDR3 extends over 14 amino acids.

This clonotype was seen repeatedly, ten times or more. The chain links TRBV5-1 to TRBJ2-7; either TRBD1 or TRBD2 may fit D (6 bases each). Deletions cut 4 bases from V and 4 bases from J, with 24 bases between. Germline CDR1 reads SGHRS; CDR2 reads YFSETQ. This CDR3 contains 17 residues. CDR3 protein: CASSESLARGSGYEQYF. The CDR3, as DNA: TGCGCCAGCAGCGAATCACTAGCAAGGGGGTCGGGATACGAGCAGTACTTC.

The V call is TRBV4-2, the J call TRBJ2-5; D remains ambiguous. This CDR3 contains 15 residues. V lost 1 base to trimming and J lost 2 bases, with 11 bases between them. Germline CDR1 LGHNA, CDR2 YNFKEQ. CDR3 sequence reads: CASSQGALGQETQYF. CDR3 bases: TGTGCCAGCAGCCAAGGGGCGCTGGGTCAAGAGACCCAGTACTTC.

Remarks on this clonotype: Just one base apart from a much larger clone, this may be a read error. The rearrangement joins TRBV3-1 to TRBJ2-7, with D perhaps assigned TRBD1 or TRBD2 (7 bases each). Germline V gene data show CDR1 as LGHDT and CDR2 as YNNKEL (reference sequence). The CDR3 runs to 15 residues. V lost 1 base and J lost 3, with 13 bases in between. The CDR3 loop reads CASSQGRGGYYEQYF. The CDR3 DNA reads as TGTGCCAGCAGCCAAGGCAGGGGGGGGTACTACGAGCAGTACTTC.

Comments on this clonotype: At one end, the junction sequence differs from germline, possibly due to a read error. This chain's CDR3 is CASSRYGQGNCGYTF. The CDR3 region has the DNA TGTGCCAGCAGCCGCTATGGCCAGGGAAACTGTGGCTACACCTTC. V usage is TRBV7-2 and J usage is TRBJ1-2, with D perhaps matching TRBD1 (5 bases). The CDR3 is 15 amino acids. Germline V CDR1 and CDR2: SGHTA, FQGNSA.

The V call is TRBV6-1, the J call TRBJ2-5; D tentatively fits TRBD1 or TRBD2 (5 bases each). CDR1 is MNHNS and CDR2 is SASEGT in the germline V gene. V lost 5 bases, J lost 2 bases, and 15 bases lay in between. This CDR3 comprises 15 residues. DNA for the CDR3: TGTGCCAGCAGTCCCGAAATTGGGGGACAAGAGACCCAGTACTTC. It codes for CASSPEIGGQETQYF.

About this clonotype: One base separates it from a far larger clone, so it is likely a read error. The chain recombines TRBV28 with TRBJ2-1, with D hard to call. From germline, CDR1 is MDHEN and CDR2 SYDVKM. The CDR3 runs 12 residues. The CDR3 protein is CASSLGSNEQSF. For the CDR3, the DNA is TGTGCCAGCAGTTTAGGTAGCAATGAGCAGTCCTTC.

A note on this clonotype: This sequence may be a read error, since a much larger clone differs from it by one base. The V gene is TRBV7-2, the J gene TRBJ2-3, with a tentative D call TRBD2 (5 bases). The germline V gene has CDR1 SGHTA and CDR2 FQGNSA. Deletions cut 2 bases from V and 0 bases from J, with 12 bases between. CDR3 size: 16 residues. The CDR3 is CASSLRTGSSTDTQYF. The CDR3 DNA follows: TGTGCCAGCAGCTTAAGAACGGGGTCTAGCACAGATACGCAGTATTTT.

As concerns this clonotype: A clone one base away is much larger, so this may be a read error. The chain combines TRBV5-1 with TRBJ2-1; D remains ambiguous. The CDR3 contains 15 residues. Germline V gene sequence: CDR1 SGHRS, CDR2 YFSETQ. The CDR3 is CASTLDGISYSEQFF. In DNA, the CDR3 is TGCGCCAGCACCCTTGACGGAATCTCCTACAGTGAGCAGTTCTTC.

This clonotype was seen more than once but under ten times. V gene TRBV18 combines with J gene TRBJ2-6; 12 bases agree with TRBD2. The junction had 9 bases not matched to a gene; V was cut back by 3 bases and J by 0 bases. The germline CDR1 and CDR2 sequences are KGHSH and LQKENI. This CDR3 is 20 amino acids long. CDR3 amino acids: CASSPLALAGGRSGANVLTF. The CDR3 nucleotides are TGTGCCAGCTCACCCCTTGCACTAGCGGGAGGCCGCTCTGGGGCCAACGTCCTGACTTTC. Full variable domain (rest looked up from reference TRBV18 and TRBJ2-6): NAGVMQNPRHLVRRRGQEARLRCSPMKGHSHVYWYRQLPEEGLKFMVYLQKENIIDESGMPKERFSAEFPKEGPSILRIQQVVRGDSAAYFCASSPLALAGGRSGANVLTFGAGSRLTVL.

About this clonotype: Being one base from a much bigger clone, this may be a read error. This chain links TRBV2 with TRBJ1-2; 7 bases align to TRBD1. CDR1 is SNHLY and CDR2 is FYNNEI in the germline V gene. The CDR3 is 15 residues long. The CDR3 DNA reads TGTGCCAGCAGTGACTGGGACAGCAATAACTATGACTACACCTTC. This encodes CASSDWDSNNYDYTF.

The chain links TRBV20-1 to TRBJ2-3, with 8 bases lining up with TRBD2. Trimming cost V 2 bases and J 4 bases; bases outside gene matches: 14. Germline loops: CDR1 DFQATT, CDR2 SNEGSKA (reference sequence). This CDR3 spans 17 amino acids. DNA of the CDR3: TGCAGTGCTAGACCCGCCCCCGGGAGGGCCAACCCAGATACGCAGTATTTT. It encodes CSARPAPGRANPDTQYF.

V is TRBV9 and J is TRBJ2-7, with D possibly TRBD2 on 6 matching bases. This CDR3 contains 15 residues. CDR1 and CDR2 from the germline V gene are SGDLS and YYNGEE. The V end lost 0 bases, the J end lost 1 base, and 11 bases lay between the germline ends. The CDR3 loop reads CASSVDWDLSYEQYF. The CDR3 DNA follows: TGTGCCAGCAGCGTAGATTGGGACTTATCCTACGAGCAGTACTTC.

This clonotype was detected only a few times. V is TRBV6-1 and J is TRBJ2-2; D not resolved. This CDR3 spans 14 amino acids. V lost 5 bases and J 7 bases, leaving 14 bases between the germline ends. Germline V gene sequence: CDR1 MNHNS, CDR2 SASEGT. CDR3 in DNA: TGTGCCAGCAGTTCGGGCCCCGGTGTCGGGGAGCTGTTTTTT. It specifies CASSSGPGVGELFF.

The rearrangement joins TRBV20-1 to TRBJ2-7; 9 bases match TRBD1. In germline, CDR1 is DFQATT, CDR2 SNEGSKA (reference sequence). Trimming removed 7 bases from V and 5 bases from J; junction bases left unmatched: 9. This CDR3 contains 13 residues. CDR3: CSGLGDRVDEQYF. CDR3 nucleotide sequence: TGCAGTGGTCTGGGGGACAGGGTGGACGAGCAGTACTTC.

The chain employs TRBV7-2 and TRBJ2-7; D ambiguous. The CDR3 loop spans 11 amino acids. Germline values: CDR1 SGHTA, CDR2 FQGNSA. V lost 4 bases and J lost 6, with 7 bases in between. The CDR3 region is CASSSPGEQYF. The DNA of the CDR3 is TGTGCCAGCAGCTCCCCTGGCGAGCAGTACTTC.

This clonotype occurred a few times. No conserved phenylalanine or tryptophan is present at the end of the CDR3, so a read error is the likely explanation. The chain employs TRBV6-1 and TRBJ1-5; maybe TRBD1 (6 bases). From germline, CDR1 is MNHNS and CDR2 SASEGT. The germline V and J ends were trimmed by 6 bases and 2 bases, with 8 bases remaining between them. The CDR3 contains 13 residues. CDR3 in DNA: TGTGCCAGCAGCAACAGGGGCAATCAGCCCCAGCATCTT. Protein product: CASSNRGNQPQHL.

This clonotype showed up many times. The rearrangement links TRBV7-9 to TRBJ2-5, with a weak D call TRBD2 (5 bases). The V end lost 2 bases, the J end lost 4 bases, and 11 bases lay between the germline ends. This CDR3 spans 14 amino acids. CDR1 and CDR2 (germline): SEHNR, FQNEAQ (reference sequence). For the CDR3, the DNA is TGTGCCAGCAGCTTAAGCCTAGCTTCAGAGACCCAGTACTTC. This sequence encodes CASSLSLASETQYF.

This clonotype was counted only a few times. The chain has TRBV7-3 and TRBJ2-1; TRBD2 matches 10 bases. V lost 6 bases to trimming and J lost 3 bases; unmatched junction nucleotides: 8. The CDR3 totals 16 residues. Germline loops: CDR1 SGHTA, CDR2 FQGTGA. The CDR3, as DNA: TGTGCCAGCAGTCCCAGTAGCGGGGGGAACTACAATGAGCAGTTCTTC. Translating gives CASSPSSGGNYNEQFF. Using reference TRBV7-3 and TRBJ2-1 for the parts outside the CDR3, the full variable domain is GAGVSQTPSNKVTEKGKYVELRCDPISGHTALYWYRQSLGQGPEFLIYFQGTGAADDSGLPNDRFFAVRPEGSVSTLKIQRTERGDSAVYLCASSPSSGGNYNEQFFGPGTRLTVL.